This is a list of T cell receptor beta chains from one sample in a study of control samples from healthy donors and cancer patients. Here immunoSEQ multiplex PCR was the method, and the copy in TCRdb shows in-frame clones only, minus some. Of 90,000 to 130,000 clones detected, approximately 82% appear once; the ten largest clones hold 6.5%. Sequences were obtained from blood. All receptors come from a man aged 18 to 29 in good health. CDR3s include the opening cysteine and the closing phenylalanine or tryptophan. D genes are given only for firm matches. Expanded clones are given a class, and other clones once, few, many or no size at all.

V	J	size	D	CDR3	DNA
TRBV3-1/TRBV3-2	TRBJ2-1	.	.	CASSQAESEQFF	TGTGCCAGCAGCCAAGCGGAGAGTGAGCAGTTCTTC
TRBV2	TRBJ2-3	.	.	CASSDTDTQYF	TGTGCCAGCAGTGACACAGATACGCAGTATTTT
TRBV6-4	TRBJ1-2	.	TRBD1	CASRDLTTGGSYGYTF	TGTGCCAGCAGAGATTTAACGACAGGGGGCAGCTATGGCTACACCTTC
TRBV7-8	TRBJ2-7	few	.	CASSLRLGTAVYEQYF	TGTGCCAGCAGCTTACGTCTAGGGACGGCCGTCTACGAGCAGTACTTC
TRBV28	TRBJ1-1	.	.	CASSSFIGDLGGTEAFF	TGTGCCAGCAGTTCCTTTATAGGCGATTTGGGAGGGACTGAAGCTTTCTTT
TRBV24-1	TRBJ2-1	once	.	CATSDLPARGDNEQFF	TGTGCCACCAGTGATTTGCCGGCTAGAGGTGACAATGAGCAGTTCTTC
TRBV5-1	TRBJ2-2	few	.	CASSLWSGTGELFF	TGCGCCAGCAGCTTGTGGTCGGGGACGGGGGAGCTGTTTTTT
TRBV19	TRBJ1-3	once	.	CASLPRPGTGNTIYF	TGTGCCAGTCTTCCCCGCCCGGGCACTGGAAACACCATATATTTT
TRBV23-1	TRBJ2-7	many	.	CASGHRPPKSYEQYF	TGCGCCAGCGGCCACAGACCGCCTAAGTCCTACGAGCAGTACTTC
TRBV14	TRBJ1-3	.	.	CASSQAGGGNTIYF	TGTGCCAGCAGCCAAGCTGGCGGTGGAAACACCATATATTTT
TRBV14	TRBJ1-2	.	.	CASSPGTYGYTF	TGTGCCAGCAGCCCTGGGACCTATGGCTACACCTTC
TRBV24-1	TRBJ1-5	.	.	CATSVLPDGNQPQHF	TGTGCCACCAGTGTCTTGCCGGACGGGAATCAGCCCCAGCATTTT
TRBV13	TRBJ1-2	.	TRBD1	CASSSLGDRGHYGYTF	TGTGCCAGCAGCTCCTTGGGGGACAGGGGGCACTATGGCTACACCTTC
TRBV2	TRBJ2-5	.	TRBD2	CASSALAGGPSETQYF	TGTGCCAGCAGTGCACTAGCGGGGGGGCCCAGTGAGACCCAGTACTTC
TRBV5-1	TRBJ2-3	.	TRBD1	CASSTGQADTQYF	TGCGCCAGCAGCACTGGACAGGCAGATACGCAGTATTTT
TRBV30	TRBJ1-5	.	.	CAWSVEGAQGVRQPQHF	TGTGCCTGGAGTGTGGAGGGCGCACAGGGCGTCCGTCAGCCCCAGCATTTT
TRBV18	TRBJ2-1	.	.	CASSPPSLTGWWNNEQFF	TGTGCCAGCTCACCACCAAGTCTGACAGGTTGGTGGAACAATGAGCAGTTCTTC
TRBV7-9	TRBJ1-6	.	.	CASSARDGGNSPLHF	TGTGCCAGCAGCGCGCGGGACGGAGGAAATTCACCCCTCCACTTT
TRBV6-1	TRBJ1-3	.	.	CASSERAGNTIYF	TGTGCCAGCAGTGAGAGGGCCGGAAACACCATATATTTT
TRBV7-9	TRBJ1-2	.	.	CASSHSLGRGYTF	TGTGCCAGCAGCCATAGCCTAGGTCGGGGCTACACCTTC
TRBV2	TRBJ1-6	few	.	CASTQVIRNSPLHF	TGTGCCAGCACTCAAGTAATTAGGAATTCACCCCTCCACTTT
TRBV5-1	TRBJ2-1	.	TRBD2	CASSPLAGSNNEQFF	TGCGCCAGCAGCCCTCTAGCGGGGTCAAACAATGAGCAGTTCTTC
TRBV19	TRBJ2-3	.	.	CASSYTITDTQYF	TGTGCCAGTAGCTACACCATCACAGATACGCAGTATTTT
TRBV28	TRBJ1-5	.	.	CASSLITDSLNQPQHF	TGTGCCAGCAGTTTAATAACCGACAGCCTCAATCAGCCCCAGCATTTT
TRBV6-5	TRBJ2-1	.	TRBD1	CASSRDRGRGEQFF	TGTGCCAGCAGCCGGGACAGGGGGCGGGGTGAGCAGTTCTTC
TRBV7-9	TRBJ1-5	.	.	CASSLDLFDQPQHF	TGTGCCAGCAGCTTAGATCTTTTCGATCAGCCCCAGCATTTT
TRBV4-1	TRBJ1-5	.	.	CASSPRRDGERSNQPQHF	TGCGCCAGCAGCCCACGCCGGGACGGGGAGAGGAGCAATCAGCCCCAGCATTTT
TRBV7-9	TRBJ1-5	.	.	CASSTQGRPQHF	TGTGCCAGCAGCACACAGGGACGGCCCCAGCATTTT
TRBV2	TRBJ2-7	.	TRBD2	CASKRGPSYEQYF	TGTGCCAGTAAGCGGGGTCCGTCCTACGAGCAGTACTTC
TRBV5-1	TRBJ2-1	.	.	CASSFDGQGREQFF	TGCGCCAGCAGCTTTGACGGGCAGGGTCGTGAGCAGTTCTTC
TRBV7-2	TRBJ2-3	few	.	CASSVGFGTDTQYF	TGTGCCAGCAGCGTAGGGTTTGGTACAGATACGCAGTATTTT
TRBV18	TRBJ1-1	.	.	CASSPSWGMNTEAFF	TGTGCCAGCTCACCCTCTTGGGGGATGAACACTGAAGCTTTCTTT
TRBV19	TRBJ2-1	.	TRBD1	CASSMSGTAYNEQFF	TGTGCCAGTAGTATGTCAGGGACAGCATACAATGAGCAGTTCTTC
TRBV2	TRBJ2-3	once	.	CASSPGTLEMRDTQYF	TGTGCCAGCAGTCCCGGGACCCTCGAGATGAGAGATACGCAGTATTTT
TRBV27	TRBJ1-2	.	.	CASSFGGASSGYTF	TGTGCCAGCAGTTTCGGCGGGGCAAGTAGTGGCTACACCTTC